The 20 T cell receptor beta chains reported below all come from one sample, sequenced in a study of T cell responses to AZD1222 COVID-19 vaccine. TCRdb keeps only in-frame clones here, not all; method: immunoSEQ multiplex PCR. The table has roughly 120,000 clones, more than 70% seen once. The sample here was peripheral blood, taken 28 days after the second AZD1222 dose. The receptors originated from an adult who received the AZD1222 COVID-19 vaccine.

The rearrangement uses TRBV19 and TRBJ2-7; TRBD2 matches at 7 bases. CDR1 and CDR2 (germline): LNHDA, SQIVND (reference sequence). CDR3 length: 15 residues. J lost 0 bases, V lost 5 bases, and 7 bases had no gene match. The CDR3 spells CASSLSSGSSYEQYF. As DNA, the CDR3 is TGTGCCAGTAGTCTATCTAGCGGTAGCTCCTACGAGCAGTACTTC.

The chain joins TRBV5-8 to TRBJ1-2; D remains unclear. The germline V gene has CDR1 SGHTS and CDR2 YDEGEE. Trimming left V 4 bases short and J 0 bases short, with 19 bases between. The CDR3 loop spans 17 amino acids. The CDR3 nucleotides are TGTGCCAGCAGCCTCTCTTGGACGCTGGATGCTAACTATGGCTACACCTTC. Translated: CASSLSWTLDANYGYTF.

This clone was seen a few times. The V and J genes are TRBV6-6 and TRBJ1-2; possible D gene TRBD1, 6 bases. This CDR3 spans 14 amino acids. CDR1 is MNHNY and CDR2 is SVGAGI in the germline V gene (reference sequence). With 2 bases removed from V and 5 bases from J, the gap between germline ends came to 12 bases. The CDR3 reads CASSYDGTPYGYTF. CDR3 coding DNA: TGTGCCAGCAGTTACGATGGGACACCTTATGGCTACACCTTC.

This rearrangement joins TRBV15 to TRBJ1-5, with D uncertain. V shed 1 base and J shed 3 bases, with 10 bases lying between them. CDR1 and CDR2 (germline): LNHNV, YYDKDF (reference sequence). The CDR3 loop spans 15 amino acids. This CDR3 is CATSRAVMDNQPQHF. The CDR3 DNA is TGTGCCACCAGCAGAGCGGTAATGGACAATCAGCCCCAGCATTTT.

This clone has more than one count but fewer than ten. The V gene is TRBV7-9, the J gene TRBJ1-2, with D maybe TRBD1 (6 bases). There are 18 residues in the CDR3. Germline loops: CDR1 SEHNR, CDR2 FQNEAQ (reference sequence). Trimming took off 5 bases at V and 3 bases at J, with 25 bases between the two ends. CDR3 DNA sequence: TGTGCCAGCAGCCCTATGAAGGACAGTGGGAGCAGACACTATGGCTACACCTTC. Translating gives CASSPMKDSGSRHYGYTF.

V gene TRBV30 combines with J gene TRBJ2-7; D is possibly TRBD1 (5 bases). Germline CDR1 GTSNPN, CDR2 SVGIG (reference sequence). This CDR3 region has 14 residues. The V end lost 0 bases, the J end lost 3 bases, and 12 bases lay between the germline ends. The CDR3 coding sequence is TGTGCCTGGAGTGTTAGTAGGGGCAACTACGAGCAGTACTTC. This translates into CAWSVSRGNYEQYF.

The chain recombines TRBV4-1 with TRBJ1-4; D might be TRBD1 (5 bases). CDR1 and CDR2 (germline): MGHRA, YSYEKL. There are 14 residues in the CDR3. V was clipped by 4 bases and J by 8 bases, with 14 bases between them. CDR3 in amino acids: CASSRLGAREKLFF. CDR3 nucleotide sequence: TGCGCCAGCAGCCGTCTTGGGGCACGGGAAAAACTGTTTTTT.

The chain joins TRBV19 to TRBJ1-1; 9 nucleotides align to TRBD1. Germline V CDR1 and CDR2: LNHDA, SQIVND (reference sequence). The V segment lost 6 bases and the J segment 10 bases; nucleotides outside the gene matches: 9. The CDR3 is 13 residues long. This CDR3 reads CASSRPGTGTAFF. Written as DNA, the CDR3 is TGTGCCAGTAGCCGTCCCGGGACAGGGACAGCTTTCTTT.

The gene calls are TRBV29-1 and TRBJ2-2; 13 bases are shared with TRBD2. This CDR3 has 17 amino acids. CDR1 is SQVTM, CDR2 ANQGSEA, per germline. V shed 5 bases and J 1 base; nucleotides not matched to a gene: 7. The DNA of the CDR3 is TGCAGCGTTAAGGGGGGGACTAGCGGGGTGAACACCGGGGAGCTGTTTTTT. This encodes CSVKGGTSGVNTGELFF.

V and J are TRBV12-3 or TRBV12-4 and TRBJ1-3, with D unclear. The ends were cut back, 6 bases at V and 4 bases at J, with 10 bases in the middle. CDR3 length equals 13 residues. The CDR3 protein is CASSPTAGNTIYF. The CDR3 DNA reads TGTGCCAGCAGCCCCACGGCCGGAAACACCATATATTTT.

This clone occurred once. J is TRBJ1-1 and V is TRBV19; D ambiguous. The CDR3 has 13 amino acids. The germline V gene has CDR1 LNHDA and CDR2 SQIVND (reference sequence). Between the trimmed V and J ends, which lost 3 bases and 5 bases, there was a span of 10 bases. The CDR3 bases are TGTGCCAGTAGTATGGAGGAGGGAACTGAAGCTTTCTTT. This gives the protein CASSMEEGTEAFF.

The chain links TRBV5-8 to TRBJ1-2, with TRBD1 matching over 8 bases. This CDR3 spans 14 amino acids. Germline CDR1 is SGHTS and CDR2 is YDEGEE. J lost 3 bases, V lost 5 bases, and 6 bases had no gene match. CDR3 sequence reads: CASSSGQGDYGYTF. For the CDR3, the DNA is TGTGCCAGCAGTTCCGGACAGGGTGACTATGGCTACACCTTC.

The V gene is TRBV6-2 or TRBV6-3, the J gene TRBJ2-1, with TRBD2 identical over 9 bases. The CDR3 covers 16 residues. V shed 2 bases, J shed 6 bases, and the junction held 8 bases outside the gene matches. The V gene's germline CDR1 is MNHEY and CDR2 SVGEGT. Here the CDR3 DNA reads TGTGCCAGCAGTTACACTAGCGGGCCTACGGGCAATGAGCAGTTCTTC. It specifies CASSYTSGPTGNEQFF.

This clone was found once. Written as DNA, the CDR3 is TGTGCCAGTAGTATCCTAAGGGGTACTGAAGCTTTCTTT. It encodes CASSILRGTEAFF. V usage is TRBV19 and J usage is TRBJ1-1, with D maybe TRBD1 (5 bases). Germline V gives CDR1 LNHDA, CDR2 SQIVND (reference sequence). The CDR3 consists of 13 residues. Trimming pared 3 bases from V and 5 bases from J, leaving 10 bases between. Supplemented by reference TRBV19 and TRBJ1-1, the full variable domain reads DGGITQSPKYLFRKEGQNVTLSCEQNLNHDAMYWYRQDPGQGLRLIYYSQIVNDFQKGDIAEGYSVSREKKESFPLTVTSAQKNPTAFYLCASSILRGTEAFFGQGTRLTVV.

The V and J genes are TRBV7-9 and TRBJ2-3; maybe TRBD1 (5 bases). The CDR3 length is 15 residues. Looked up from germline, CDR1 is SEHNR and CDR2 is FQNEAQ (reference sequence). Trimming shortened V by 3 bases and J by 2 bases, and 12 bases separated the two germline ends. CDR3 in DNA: TGTGCCAGCAGCTTGAGTACAGGCACCACAGATACGCAGTATTTT. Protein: CASSLSTGTTDTQYF.

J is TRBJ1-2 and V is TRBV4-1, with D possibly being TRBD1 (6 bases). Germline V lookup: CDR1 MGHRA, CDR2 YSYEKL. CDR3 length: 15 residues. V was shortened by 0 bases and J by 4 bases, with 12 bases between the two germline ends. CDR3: CASSQEYQGSYGYTF. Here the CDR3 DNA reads TGCGCCAGCAGCCAAGAGTATCAGGGGTCCTATGGCTACACCTTC.

The CDR3 is CASSSQTGLNTEAFF. In DNA, the CDR3 is TGTGCCAGCAGTTCCCAGACAGGGTTGAACACTGAAGCTTTCTTT. The V gene is TRBV27, the J gene TRBJ1-1; 7 bases align to TRBD1. The CDR3 sequence is 15 residues long. The germline V gene has CDR1 MNHEY and CDR2 SMNVEV (reference sequence). The trim removed 4 bases at V and 0 bases at J, leaving 5 bases unmatched.

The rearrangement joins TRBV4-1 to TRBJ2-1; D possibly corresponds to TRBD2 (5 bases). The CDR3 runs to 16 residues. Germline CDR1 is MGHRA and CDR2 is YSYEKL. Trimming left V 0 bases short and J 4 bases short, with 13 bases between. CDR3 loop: CASSQDEAAYYNEQFF. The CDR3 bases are TGCGCCAGCAGCCAAGATGAAGCGGCTTATTACAATGAGCAGTTCTTC.

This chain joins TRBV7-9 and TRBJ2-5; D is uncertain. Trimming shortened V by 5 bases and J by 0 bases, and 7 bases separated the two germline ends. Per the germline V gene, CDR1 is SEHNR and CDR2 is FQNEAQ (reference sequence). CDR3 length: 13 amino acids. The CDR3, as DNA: TGTGCCAGCAGCCGGTATAACCAAGAGACCCAGTACTTC. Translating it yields CASSRYNQETQYF.

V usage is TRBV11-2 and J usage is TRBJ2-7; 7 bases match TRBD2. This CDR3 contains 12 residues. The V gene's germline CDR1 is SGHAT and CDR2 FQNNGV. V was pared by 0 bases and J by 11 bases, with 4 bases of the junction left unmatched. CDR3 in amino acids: CASSLDREVEYF. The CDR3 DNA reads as TGTGCCAGCAGCTTAGATCGGGAGGTCGAGTACTTC.